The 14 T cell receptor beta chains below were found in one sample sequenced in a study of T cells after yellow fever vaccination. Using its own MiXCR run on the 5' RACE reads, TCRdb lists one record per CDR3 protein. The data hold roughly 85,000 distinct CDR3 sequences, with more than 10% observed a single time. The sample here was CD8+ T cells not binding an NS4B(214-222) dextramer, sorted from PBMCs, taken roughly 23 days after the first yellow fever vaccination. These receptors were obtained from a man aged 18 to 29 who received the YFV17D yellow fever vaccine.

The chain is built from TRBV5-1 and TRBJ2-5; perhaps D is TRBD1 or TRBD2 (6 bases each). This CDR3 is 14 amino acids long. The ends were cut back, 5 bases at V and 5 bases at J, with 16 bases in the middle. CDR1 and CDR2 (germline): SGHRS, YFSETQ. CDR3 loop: CASSPILGGETQYF. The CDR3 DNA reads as TGCGCCAGCAGTCCAATACTAGGGGGGGAGACCCAGTACTTC.

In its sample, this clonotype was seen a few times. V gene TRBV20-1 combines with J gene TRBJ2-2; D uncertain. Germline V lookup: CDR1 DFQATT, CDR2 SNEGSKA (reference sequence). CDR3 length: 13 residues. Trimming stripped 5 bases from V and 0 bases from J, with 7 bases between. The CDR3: CSALDTNTGELFF. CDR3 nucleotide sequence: TGCAGTGCTTTAGACACGAACACCGGGGAGCTGTTTTTT.

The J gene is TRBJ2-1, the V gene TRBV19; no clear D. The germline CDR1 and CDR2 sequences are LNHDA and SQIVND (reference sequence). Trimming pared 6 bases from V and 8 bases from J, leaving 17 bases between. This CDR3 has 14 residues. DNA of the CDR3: TGTGCCAGTAGCCGTGCTGCGGTACGTGATGAGCAGTTCTTC. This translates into CASSRAAVRDEQFF. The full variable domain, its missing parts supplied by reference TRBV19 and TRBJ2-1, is DGGITQSPKYLFRKEGQNVTLSCEQNLNHDAMYWYRQDPGQGLRLIYYSQIVNDFQKGDIAEGYSVSREKKESFPLTVTSAQKNPTAFYLCASSRAAVRDEQFFGPGTRLTVL.

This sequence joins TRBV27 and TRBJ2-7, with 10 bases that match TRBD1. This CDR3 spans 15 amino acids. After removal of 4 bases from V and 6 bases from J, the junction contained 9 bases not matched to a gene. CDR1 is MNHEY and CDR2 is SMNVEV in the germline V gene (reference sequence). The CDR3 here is CASSSGGGTGVEQYV. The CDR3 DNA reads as TGTGCCAGCAGTTCGGGGGGGGGGACAGGGGTCGAGCAGTACGTC.

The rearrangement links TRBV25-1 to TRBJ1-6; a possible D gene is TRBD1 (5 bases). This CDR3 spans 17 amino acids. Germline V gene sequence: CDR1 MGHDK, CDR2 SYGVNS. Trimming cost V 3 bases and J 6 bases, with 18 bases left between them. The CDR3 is CASSDLTGGRINSPLHF. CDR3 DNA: TGTGCCAGCAGTGATTTGACCGGGGGACGGATTAATTCACCCCTCCACTTT.

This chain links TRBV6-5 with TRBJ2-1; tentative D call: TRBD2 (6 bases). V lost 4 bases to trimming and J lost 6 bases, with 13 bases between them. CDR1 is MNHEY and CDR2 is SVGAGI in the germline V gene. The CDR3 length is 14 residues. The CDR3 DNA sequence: TGTGCCAGCAGTTCCACCCCCGGGAGCAATGAGCAGTTCTTC. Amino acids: CASSSTPGSNEQFF.

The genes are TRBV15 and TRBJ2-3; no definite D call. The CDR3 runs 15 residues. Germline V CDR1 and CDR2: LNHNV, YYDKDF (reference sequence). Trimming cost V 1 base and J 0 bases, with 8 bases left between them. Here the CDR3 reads CATSRGAESTDTQYF. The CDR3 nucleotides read TGTGCCACCAGCAGAGGGGCAGAGAGCACAGATACGCAGTATTTT. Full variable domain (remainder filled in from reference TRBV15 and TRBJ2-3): DAMVIQNPRYQVTQFGKPVTLSCSQTLNHNVMYWYQQKSSQAPKLLFHYYDKDFNNEADTPDNFQSRRPNTSFCFLDIRSPGLGDTAMYLCATSRGAESTDTQYFGPGTRLTVL.

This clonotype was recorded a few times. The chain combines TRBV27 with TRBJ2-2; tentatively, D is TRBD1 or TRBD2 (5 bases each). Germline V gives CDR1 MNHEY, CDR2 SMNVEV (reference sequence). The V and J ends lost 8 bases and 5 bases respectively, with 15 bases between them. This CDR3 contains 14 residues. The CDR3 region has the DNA TGTGCCAGCGAGCCGGGACCGGGGACCGGGGAGCTGTTTTTT. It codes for CASEPGPGTGELFF.

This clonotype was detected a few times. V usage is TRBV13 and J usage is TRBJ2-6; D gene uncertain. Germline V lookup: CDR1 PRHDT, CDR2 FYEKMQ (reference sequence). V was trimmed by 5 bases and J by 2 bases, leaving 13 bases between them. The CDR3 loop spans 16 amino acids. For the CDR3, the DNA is TGTGCCAGCAGCGCCACAGCCAGCCCTGGGGCCAACGTCCTGACTTTC. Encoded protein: CASSATASPGANVLTF.

Written as DNA, the CDR3 is TGTGCCAGCAGTTACGGAGGCACCTACGAGCAGTACGTC. This gives the protein CASSYGGTYEQYV. V is TRBV6-2 or TRBV6-3 and J is TRBJ2-7; tentatively, D is TRBD2 (5 bases). The germline CDR1 and CDR2 sequences are MNHEY and SVGEGT. V was pared by 2 bases and J by 2 bases, with 7 bases between. This CDR3 spans 13 amino acids.

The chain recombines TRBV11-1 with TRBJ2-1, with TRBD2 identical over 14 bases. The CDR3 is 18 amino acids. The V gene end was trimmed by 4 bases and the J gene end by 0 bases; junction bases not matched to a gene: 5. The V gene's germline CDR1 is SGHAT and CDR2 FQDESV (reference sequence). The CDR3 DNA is TGTGCCAGCAGCTCCAGACTAGCGGGGGGGAGCTCCTACAATGAGCAGTTCTTC. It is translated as CASSSRLAGGSSYNEQFF.

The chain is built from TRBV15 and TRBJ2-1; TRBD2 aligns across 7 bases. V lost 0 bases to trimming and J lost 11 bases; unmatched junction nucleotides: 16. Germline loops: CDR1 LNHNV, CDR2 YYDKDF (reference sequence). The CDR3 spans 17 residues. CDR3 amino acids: CATSRDRELANWWKQFF. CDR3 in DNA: TGTGCCACCAGCAGAGATCGGGAACTAGCGAACTGGTGGAAGCAGTTCTTC.

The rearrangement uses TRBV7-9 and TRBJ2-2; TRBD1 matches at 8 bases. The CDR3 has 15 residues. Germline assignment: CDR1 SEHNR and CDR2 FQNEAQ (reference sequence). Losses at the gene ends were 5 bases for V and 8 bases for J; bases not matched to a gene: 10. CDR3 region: CASSDGDRRTGELFF. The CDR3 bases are TGTGCCAGCAGCGACGGGGACAGGAGGACAGGGGAGCTGTTTTTT.

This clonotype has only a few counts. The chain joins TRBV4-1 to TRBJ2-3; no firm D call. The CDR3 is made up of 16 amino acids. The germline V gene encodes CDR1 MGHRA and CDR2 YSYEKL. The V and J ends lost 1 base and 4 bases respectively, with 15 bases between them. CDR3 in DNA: TGCGCCAGCAGCCAAGTAGAGTTTGCGGTCCCAGATACGCAGTATTTT. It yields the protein CASSQVEFAVPDTQYF.